The present T cell receptor beta chain was sequenced within a study of read filtering for tumor transcriptome and immune sequencing. Study findings and constraints: IR-seq and RNA-seq agreed better without single-read clonotypes.

At the time of active disease, bone marrow was collected from every patient. Trimming pared 3 bases from V and 4 bases from J, leaving 9 bases between. This CDR3 is 13 amino acids long. Germline-derived CDR1 and CDR2 are MDHEN and SYDVKM. From roughly 0.4 ug of RNA, a library with molecular barcoded alpha/delta and beta/gamma adaptors was made. TCRdb recomputed calls from the reads with MiXCR, one row per CDR3 protein. This table holds under 500 distinct CDR3 sequences, approximately 79% found once. On this clonotype: The antigen remains unidentified.

The V call is TRBV28, the J call TRBJ1-2, with D unclear. The sequence was collected from a donor aged 40 or older with multiple myeloma. This table probably holds off-target reads from a library built for another chain. Source material: a population of CD138-negative cells sorted from bone marrow. The chain's CDR3 is CASSFPGSYGYTF. The CDR3 nucleotides are TGTGCCAGCAGTTTTCCGGGCAGCTATGGCTACACCTTC.